The 10 T cell receptor beta chains below all came from one sample that was sequenced in a study of lymphopenia after photon versus proton radiotherapy. Here immunoSEQ multiplex PCR was the method, and the copy in TCRdb shows in-frame clones only, minus some. Of about 37,000 clones in the sample, around 85% were seen once. The material sequenced was peripheral blood, taken from a patient treated with photon-based radiotherapy. The receptors come from a man between 50 and 59 years old with gastric cancer.

The V call is TRBV29-1, the J call TRBJ1-5; 7 bases match TRBD1. The CDR3 runs to 13 residues. The trim removed 4 bases at V and 3 bases at J, leaving 3 bases unmatched. Germline assignment: CDR1 SQVTM and CDR2 ANQGSEA. The CDR3 protein is CSVVQGYNQPQHF. In DNA form, the CDR3 reads TGCAGCGTTGTACAGGGGTACAATCAGCCCCAGCATTTT.

The genes are TRBV6-5 and TRBJ1-6; TRBD1 is a possible D gene (5 bases). The CDR3 contains 15 residues. Trimming removed 2 bases from V and 5 bases from J, with 10 bases in between. Germline V gives CDR1 MNHEY, CDR2 SVGAGI. The CDR3 protein is CASSYETAHNSPLHF. In DNA form, the CDR3 reads TGTGCCAGCAGTTACGAGACAGCCCATAATTCACCCCTCCACTTT.

This chain connects TRBV19 to TRBJ2-4; D ambiguous. Germline assignment: CDR1 LNHDA and CDR2 SQIVND (reference sequence). The CDR3 totals 15 residues. V was cut by 1 base and J by 1 base, with 8 bases left in between. DNA for the CDR3: TGTGCCAGTAGTATAGGTCCTGGGGCCAAAAACATTCAGTACTTC. Protein product: CASSIGPGAKNIQYF.

This rearrangement joins TRBV19 to TRBJ2-1, with 11 bases that match TRBD1. This CDR3 comprises 14 residues. Germline V lookup: CDR1 LNHDA, CDR2 SQIVND (reference sequence). Trimming cost V 6 bases and J 6 bases; bases outside gene matches: 4. CDR3 amino acids: CASSPGTGGNEQFF. In DNA, the CDR3 is TGTGCCAGTAGCCCCGGGACAGGGGGCAATGAGCAGTTCTTC.

The gene calls are TRBV28 and TRBJ1-1; D gene uncertain. The germline gives CDR1 MDHEN, CDR2 SYDVKM. V dropped 5 bases and J dropped 5 bases, with 15 bases sitting between them. This CDR3 spans 14 amino acids. This chain's CDR3 is CASSLRTERTEAFF. CDR3 nucleotides: TGTGCCAGCAGTCTACGCACGGAGAGGACTGAAGCTTTCTTT.

The CDR3 nucleotides read TGTGCCAGCAGCCAAGAGACAGAGCCCAATGAAAAACTGTTTTTT. Encoded protein: CASSQETEPNEKLFF. The chain employs TRBV4-2 and TRBJ1-4, with D possibly TRBD1 on 5 matching bases. V lost 0 bases, J lost 5 bases, and 10 bases lay in between. There are 15 residues in the CDR3. CDR1 and CDR2 from the germline V gene are LGHNA and YNFKEQ.

This chain uses TRBV7-2 with TRBJ1-1; 7 bases are shared with TRBD1. CDR1 is SGHTA, CDR2 FQGNSA, per germline. The J segment lost 1 base and the V segment lost 3 bases, leaving 5 bases of the junction unmatched. The CDR3 is 15 amino acids. DNA of the CDR3: TGTGCCAGCAGCTTCTACAGGGGCCCGAACACTGAAGCTTTCTTT. It translates to CASSFYRGPNTEAFF.

This clone was seen only once. This chain uses TRBV14 with TRBJ2-7; 9 bases line up with TRBD2. Germline V gene lookup returns CDR1 SGHDN and CDR2 FVKESK. V was clipped by 1 base and J by 2 bases; unmatched bases: 3. There are 15 residues in the CDR3. The CDR3 region is CASSQVGGGAYEQYF. CDR3 DNA sequence: TGTGCCAGCAGCCAAGTTGGCGGGGGGGCCTACGAGCAGTACTTC.

The chain has TRBV21-1 and TRBJ2-1; TRBD2 is taken as the D call from the table, unchecked against the DNA. TRBV21-1 is a known pseudogene. This CDR3 is built from 18 residues. The CDR3 bases are TGTGCCAGCAGCAAAGAGGGTAGCGGGAGCAGGCGGTACAATGAGCAGTTCTTC. It encodes CASSKEGSGSRRYNEQFF.

This clone was recorded only once. The chain employs TRBV23-1 and TRBJ2-7; TRBD1 agrees at 9 bases. Being an ORF, TRBV23-1 has a function that is uncertain. The CDR3 extends over 13 amino acids. Trimming removed 6 bases from V and 11 bases from J; junction bases left unmatched: 11. The CDR3 loop is CASSPPLDRGKYF. The CDR3 coding sequence is TGCGCCAGCAGCCCCCCCCTGGACAGGGGAAAGTACTTC.